This paragraph covers one TCR beta chain sequence. The length of the CDR3 is 16 residues. Germline CDR1 reads SGHVS; CDR2 reads FNYEAQ. Trimming took 6 bases from V and 1 from J, leaving 15 bases between them. The data derive from a study of shared clonotypes between healthy human individuals. Only in-frame clones appear in the TCRdb table, and some are missing; sequencing was by immunoSEQ multiplex PCR. This sample has about 510,000 clones, with roughly 85% found just once. The receptor's source is a woman aged 35 to 49 in good health. Some clones in this sample may be carry-over from other donors' samples. The chain joins TRBV7-6 to TRBJ2-2, with D possibly TRBD2 on 6 matching bases. The sequenced material came from PBMCs. The CDR3 protein is CASRPGLHQNTGELFF. CDR3 sequence (DNA): TGTGCCAGCAGACCGGGACTCCATCAGAACACCGGGGAGCTGTTTTTT.